The text below deals with one T cell receptor beta chain. Its specificity is not known. This sample was taken from a study of T cell responses to AZD1222 COVID-19 vaccine. General study findings and limits: The CD4 TCRs associated with vaccination extended across spike and predominated at 160-218 and 743-854. After the peak T cell response, and only then, were repertoires sampled.

Only in-frame clones appear in the TCRdb table, and some are missing; sequencing was by immunoSEQ multiplex PCR. The table shows around 110,000 clones, with 80% to 85% occurring only once. Here the sequenced sample was peripheral blood, taken on day 0 of AZD1222 vaccination. This TCR was recovered from an adult in good health.

The CDR3 region is CASSLGGGYGYTF. CDR3 sequence (DNA): TGTGCCAGCAGCTTGGGGGGAGGCTATGGCTACACCTTC. The gene calls are TRBV7-3 and TRBJ1-2; the D gene is possibly TRBD1 (5 bases). Germline values: CDR1 SGHTA, CDR2 FQGTGA. The length of the CDR3 is 13 residues. The V end lost 3 bases, the J end lost 4 bases, and 9 bases lay between the germline ends.